One and the same sample provided the 16 T cell receptor beta chains below, sequenced in a study of CD8 T cells in ankylosing spondylitis. TCRdb itself ran the 5' RACE reads through MiXCR, one entry per CDR3 protein. This table holds 200,000 to 250,000 distinct CDR3 sequences, about 18% found once. The study, taken as a whole, reports: Among TCR beta sequences, a motif of eight highly homologous variants appeared characteristic of ankylosing spondylitis blood.

The antigens these receptors bind are not known. Sequenced: blood, either unsorted or a sorted T cell fraction (not recorded which). The receptors come from a male donor with ankylosing spondylitis.

V usage is TRBV15 and J usage is TRBJ2-7; TRBD1 is a possible D gene (7 bases). Germline CDR1 and CDR2: LNHNV and YYDKDF (reference sequence). Trimming cost V 3 bases and J 2 bases, with 14 bases left between them. The CDR3 loop spans 15 amino acids. Here the CDR3 DNA reads TGTGCCACCAGCAGTCGCAGGGGGGAGACCTACGAGCAGTACTTC. Translating it yields CATSSRRGETYEQYF. Together with reference TRBV15 and TRBJ2-7, the CDR3 gives the full variable domain: DAMVIQNPRYQVTQFGKPVTLSCSQTLNHNVMYWYQQKSSQAPKLLFHYYDKDFNNEADTPDNFQSRRPNTSFCFLDIRSPGLGDTAMYLCATSSRRGETYEQYFGPGTRLTVT.

This clonotype was observed many times. The chain has TRBV29-1 and TRBJ2-2; weak D call: TRBD1 (5 bases). Per the germline V gene, CDR1 is SQVTM and CDR2 is ANQGSEA. CDR3 length: 13 amino acids. V shed 4 bases and J shed 1 base, with 7 bases lying between them. The CDR3 DNA follows: TGCAGCGTTGTAACAGGGAACACCGGGGAGCTGTTTTTT. Its protein product is CSVVTGNTGELFF.

The rearrangement joins TRBV4-1 to TRBJ2-7, with D perhaps TRBD1 (5 bases). The V gene's germline CDR1 is MGHRA and CDR2 YSYEKL. The CDR3 extends over 17 amino acids. The V end lost 0 bases, the J end lost 4 bases, and 19 bases lay between the germline ends. The CDR3 nucleotides are TGCGCCAGCAGCCAAGATACGTCGGCAGGGATGGAGTACGAGCAGTACTTC. Its translation: CASSQDTSAGMEYEQYF.

The chain recombines TRBV29-1 with TRBJ2-1; 7 bases are a match to TRBD2. The CDR3 length is 15 residues. Trimming cost V 0 bases and J 4 bases; bases outside gene matches: 6. The V gene's germline CDR1 is SQVTM and CDR2 ANQGSEA. CDR3 sequence: CSVEDGLAAYNEQFF. The CDR3, as DNA: TGCAGCGTTGAAGACGGGCTAGCGGCATACAATGAGCAGTTCTTC.

This clonotype was observed a few times. The chain has TRBV6-1 and TRBJ2-7; D is undetermined. Trimming took 5 bases from V and 3 from J, leaving 8 bases between them. The CDR3 sequence is 12 residues long. Per the germline V gene, CDR1 is MNHNS and CDR2 is SASEGT. The CDR3 coding sequence is TGTGCCAGCAGTCATCAGAACTACGAGCAGTACTTC. Amino acid sequence: CASSHQNYEQYF.

The chain is built from TRBV12-3 or TRBV12-4 and TRBJ1-1; D possibly corresponds to TRBD1 (5 bases). The germline V and J ends were trimmed by 3 bases and 4 bases, with 9 bases remaining between them. This CDR3 is built from 13 residues. The CDR3 DNA reads as TGTGCCAGCAGTTTGGGGGTAATCACTGAAGCTTTCTTT. Protein: CASSLGVITEAFF.

This clonotype turned up a few times. V is TRBV29-1 and J is TRBJ1-2; D is possibly TRBD1 (5 bases). The length of the CDR3 is 16 residues. Germline CDR1 reads SQVTM; CDR2 reads ANQGSEA. V dropped 4 bases and J dropped 3 bases, with 21 bases sitting between them. The CDR3 DNA sequence: TGCAGCGTTGGAGCTGAGGGACTCTTAAAAGACTATGGCTACACCTTC. Amino acid sequence: CSVGAEGLLKDYGYTF.

This chain connects TRBV20-1 to TRBJ2-1; D not resolved. Germline CDR1 DFQATT, CDR2 SNEGSKA (reference sequence). CDR3 length: 12 residues. V was shortened by 0 bases and J by 8 bases, with 8 bases between the two germline ends. The CDR3 sequence: CSARESPDEQFF. The CDR3 DNA follows: TGCAGTGCTAGAGAGTCCCCGGATGAGCAGTTCTTC.

This clonotype was observed a handful of times. This chain joins TRBV7-8 and TRBJ1-1; D not resolved. CDR1 and CDR2 (germline): SGHVS, FQNEAQ. CDR3 length equals 13 residues. V lost 1 base and J 4 bases, leaving 7 bases between the germline ends. The chain's CDR3 is CASSLVSGTEAFF. The CDR3, as DNA: TGTGCCAGCAGCTTAGTGTCGGGCACTGAAGCTTTCTTT.

This clonotype was seen repeatedly, ten times or more. The chain employs TRBV11-2 and TRBJ2-3; 16 bases fit TRBD2. This CDR3 has 20 residues. The V and J ends lost 2 bases and 0 bases, in that order; junction bases with no gene match: 8. CDR1 and CDR2 from the germline V gene are SGHAT and FQNNGV. CDR3 region: CASSLSGTSGRAASTDTQYF. CDR3 sequence (DNA): TGTGCCAGCAGCTTATCAGGGACTAGCGGGAGGGCCGCGAGCACAGATACGCAGTATTTT.

In its sample, this clonotype was seen a few times. The chain uses TRBV15 and TRBJ2-5; 9 nucleotides align to TRBD2. Looked up from germline, CDR1 is LNHNV and CDR2 is YYDKDF (reference sequence). V shed 0 bases and J 4 bases; nucleotides not matched to a gene: 6. This CDR3 contains 16 residues. In nucleotides, the CDR3 is TGTGCCACCAGCAGAGATGGCGCGGGAGGGAGAGAGACCCAGTACTTC. This translates into CATSRDGAGGRETQYF.

V is TRBV7-8 and J is TRBJ1-4; D is unclear. The V gene's germline CDR1 is SGHVS and CDR2 FQNEAQ. Trimming cost V 2 bases and J 8 bases, with 9 bases left between them. The CDR3 contains 13 residues. The CDR3 nucleotides read TGTGCCAGCAGCTTAAGAAACGCCGAAAAACTGTTTTTT. Amino acid sequence: CASSLRNAEKLFF.

This clonotype was observed a few times. V and J are TRBV28 and TRBJ2-3; no clear D gene. Trimming removed 5 bases at V and 5 bases at J, with 8 bases between. The germline gives CDR1 MDHEN, CDR2 SYDVKM. This CDR3 contains 12 residues. The CDR3 loop reads CASSRLRDTQYF. The CDR3 DNA follows: TGTGCCAGCAGTCGACTCAGAGATACGCAGTATTTT.

This clonotype was recorded only once. CDR3 sequence reads: CASSSYGTSVDEQFF. For the CDR3, the DNA is TGTGCCAGCAGCTCCTACGGGACTAGTGTCGATGAGCAGTTCTTC. This chain connects TRBV7-9 to TRBJ2-1; TRBD2 matches 8 bases. The junction had 10 bases not matched to a gene; V was cut back by 4 bases and J by 8 bases. Germline-derived CDR1 and CDR2 are SEHNR and FQNEAQ (reference sequence). CDR3 length: 15 residues.

This chain connects TRBV7-9 to TRBJ2-5, with D uncertain. CDR3 length equals 13 residues. Deletions cut 4 bases from V and 1 base from J, with 7 bases between. The germline CDR1 and CDR2 sequences are SEHNR and FQNEAQ (reference sequence). The CDR3 here is CASSSDSQETQYF. In nucleotides, the CDR3 is TGTGCCAGCAGCTCAGATTCCCAAGAGACCCAGTACTTC.

V gene TRBV3-1 combines with J gene TRBJ2-7; unclear D gene. Deletions cut 0 bases from V and 12 bases from J, with 12 bases between. Looked up from germline, CDR1 is LGHDT and CDR2 is YNNKEL (reference sequence). This CDR3 is 12 amino acids long. The CDR3 nucleotides are TGTGCCAGCAGCCAAGACGCAGGTGCGTTGTACTTC. It yields the protein CASSQDAGALYF.